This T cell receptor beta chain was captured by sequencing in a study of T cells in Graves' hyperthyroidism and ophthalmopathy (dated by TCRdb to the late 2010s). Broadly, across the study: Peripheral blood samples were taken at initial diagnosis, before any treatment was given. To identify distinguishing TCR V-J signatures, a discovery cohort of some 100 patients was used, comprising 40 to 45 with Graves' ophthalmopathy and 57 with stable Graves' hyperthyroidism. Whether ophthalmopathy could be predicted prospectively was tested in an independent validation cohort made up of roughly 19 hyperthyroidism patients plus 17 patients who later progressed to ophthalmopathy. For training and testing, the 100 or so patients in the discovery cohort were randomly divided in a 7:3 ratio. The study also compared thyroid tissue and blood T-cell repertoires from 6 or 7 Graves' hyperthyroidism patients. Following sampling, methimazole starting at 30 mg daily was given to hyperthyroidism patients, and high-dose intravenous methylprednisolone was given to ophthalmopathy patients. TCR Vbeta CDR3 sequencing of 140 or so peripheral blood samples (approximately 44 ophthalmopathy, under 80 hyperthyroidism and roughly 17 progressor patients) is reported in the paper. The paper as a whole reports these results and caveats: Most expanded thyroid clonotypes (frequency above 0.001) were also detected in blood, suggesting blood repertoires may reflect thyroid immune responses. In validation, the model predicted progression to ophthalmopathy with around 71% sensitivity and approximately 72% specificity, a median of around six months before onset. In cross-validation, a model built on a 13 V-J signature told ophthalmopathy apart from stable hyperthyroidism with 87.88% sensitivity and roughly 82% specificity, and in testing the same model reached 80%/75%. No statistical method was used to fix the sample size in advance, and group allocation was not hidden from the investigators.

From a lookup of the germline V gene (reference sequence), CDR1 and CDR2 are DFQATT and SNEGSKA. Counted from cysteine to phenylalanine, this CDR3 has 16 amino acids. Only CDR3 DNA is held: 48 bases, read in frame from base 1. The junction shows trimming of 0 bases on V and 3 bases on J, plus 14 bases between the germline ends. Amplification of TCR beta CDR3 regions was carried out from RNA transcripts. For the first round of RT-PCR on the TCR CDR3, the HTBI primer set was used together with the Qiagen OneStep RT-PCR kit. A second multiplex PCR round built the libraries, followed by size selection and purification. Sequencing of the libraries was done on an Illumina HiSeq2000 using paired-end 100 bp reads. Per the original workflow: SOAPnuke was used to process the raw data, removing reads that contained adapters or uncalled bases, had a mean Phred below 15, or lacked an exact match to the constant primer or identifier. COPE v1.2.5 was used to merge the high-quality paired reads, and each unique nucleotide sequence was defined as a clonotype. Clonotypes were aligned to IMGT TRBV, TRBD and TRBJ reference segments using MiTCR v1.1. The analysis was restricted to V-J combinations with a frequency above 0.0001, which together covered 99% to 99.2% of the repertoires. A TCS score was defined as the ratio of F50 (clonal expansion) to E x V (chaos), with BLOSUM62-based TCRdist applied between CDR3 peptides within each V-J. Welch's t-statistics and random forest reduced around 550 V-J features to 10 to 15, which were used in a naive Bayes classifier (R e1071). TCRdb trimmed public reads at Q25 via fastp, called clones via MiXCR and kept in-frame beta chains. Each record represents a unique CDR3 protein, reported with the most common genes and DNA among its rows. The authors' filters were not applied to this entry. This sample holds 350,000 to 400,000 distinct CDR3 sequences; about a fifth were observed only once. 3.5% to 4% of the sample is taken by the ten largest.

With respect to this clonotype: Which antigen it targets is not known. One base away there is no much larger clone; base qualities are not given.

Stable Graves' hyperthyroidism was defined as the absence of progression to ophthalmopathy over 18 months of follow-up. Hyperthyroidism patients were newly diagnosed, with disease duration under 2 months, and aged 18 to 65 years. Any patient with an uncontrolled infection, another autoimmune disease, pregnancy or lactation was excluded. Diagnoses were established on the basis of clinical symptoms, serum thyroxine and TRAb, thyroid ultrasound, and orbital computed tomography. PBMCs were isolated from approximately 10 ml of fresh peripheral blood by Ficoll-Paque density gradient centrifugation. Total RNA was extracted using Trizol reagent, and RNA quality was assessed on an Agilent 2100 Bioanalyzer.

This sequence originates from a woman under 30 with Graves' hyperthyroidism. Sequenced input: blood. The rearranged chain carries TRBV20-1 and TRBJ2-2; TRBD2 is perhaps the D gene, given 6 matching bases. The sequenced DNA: TGCAGTGCTAGAGACGTTGGGAGGACACACACCGGGGAGCTGTTTTTT. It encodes CSARDVGRTHTGELFF.